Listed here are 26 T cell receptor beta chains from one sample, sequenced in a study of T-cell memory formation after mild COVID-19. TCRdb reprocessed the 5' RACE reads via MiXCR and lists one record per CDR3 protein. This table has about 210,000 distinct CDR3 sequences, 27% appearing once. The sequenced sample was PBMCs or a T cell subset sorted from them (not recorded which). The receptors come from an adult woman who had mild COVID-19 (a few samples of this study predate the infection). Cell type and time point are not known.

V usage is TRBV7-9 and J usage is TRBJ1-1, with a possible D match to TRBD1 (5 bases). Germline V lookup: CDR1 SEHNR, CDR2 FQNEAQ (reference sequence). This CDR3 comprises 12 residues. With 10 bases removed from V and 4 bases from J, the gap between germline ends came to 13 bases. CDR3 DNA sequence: TGTGCCACCGAGGGGATAAGCACTGAAGCTTTCTTT. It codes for CATEGISTEAFF.

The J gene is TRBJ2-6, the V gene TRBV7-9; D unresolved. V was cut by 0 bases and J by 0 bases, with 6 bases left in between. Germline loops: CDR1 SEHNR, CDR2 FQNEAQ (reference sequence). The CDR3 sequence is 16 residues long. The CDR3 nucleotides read TGTGCCAGCAGCTTAGCGCTCCACTCTGGGGCCAACGTCCTGACTTTC. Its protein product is CASSLALHSGANVLTF.

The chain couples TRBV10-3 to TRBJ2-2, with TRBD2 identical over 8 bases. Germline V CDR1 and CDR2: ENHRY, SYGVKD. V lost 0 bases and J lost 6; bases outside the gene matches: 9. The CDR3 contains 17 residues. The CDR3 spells CAISESAPGGPPGELFF. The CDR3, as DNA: TGTGCCATCAGTGAGTCGGCTCCGGGAGGGCCCCCCGGGGAGCTGTTTTTT.

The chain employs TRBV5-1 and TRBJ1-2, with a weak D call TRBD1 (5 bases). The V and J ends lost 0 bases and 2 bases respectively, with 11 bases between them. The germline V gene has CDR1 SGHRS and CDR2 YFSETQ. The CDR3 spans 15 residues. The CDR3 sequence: CASSLEGRGNYGYTF. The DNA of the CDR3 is TGCGCCAGCAGCTTGGAAGGCCGGGGCAACTATGGCTACACCTTC.

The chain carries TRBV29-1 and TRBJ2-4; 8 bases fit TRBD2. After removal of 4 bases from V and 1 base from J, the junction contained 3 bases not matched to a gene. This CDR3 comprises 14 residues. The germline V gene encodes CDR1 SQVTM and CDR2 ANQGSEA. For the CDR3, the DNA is TGCAGCGTTGGACTAGCGAATGCCAAAAACATTCAGTACTTC. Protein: CSVGLANAKNIQYF.

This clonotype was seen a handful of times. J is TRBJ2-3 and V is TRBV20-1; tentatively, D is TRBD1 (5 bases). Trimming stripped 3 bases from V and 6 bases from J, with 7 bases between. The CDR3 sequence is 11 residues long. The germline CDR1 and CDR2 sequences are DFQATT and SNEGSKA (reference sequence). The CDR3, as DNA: TGCAGTGCTAGCAGGGTTGATACGCAGTATTTT. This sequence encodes CSASRVDTQYF.

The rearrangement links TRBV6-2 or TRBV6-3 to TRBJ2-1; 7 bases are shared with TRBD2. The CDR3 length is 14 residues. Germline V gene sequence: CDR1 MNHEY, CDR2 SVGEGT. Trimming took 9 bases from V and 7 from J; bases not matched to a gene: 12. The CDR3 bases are TGTGCCAGTGAAGCGGGGAGCGTAACAAATGAGCAGTTCTTC. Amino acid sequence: CASEAGSVTNEQFF.

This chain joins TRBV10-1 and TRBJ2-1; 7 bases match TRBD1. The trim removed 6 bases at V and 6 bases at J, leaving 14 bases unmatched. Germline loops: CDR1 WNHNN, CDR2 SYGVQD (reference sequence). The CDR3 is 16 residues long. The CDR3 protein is CASRGGRGLLSNEQFF. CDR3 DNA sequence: TGCGCCAGCAGAGGGGGAAGGGGGCTCCTTTCCAATGAGCAGTTCTTC.

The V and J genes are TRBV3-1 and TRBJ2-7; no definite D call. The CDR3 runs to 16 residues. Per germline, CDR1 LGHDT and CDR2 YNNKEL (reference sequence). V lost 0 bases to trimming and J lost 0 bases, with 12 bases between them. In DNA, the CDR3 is TGTGCCAGCAGCCAAGATCCCCTCACATCCTCCTACGAGCAGTACTTC. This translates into CASSQDPLTSSYEQYF.

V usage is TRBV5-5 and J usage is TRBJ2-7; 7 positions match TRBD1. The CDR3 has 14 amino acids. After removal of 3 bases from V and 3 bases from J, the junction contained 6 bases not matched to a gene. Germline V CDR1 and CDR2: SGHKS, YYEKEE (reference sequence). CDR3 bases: TGTGCCAGCAGCTCAAGGACAGGACTCTACGAGCAGTACTTC. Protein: CASSSRTGLYEQYF. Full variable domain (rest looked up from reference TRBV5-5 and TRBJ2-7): DAGVTQSPTHLIKTRGQQVTLRCSPISGHKSVSWYQQVLGQGPQFIFQYYEKEERGRGNFPDRFSARQFPNYSSELNVNALLLGDSALYLCASSSRTGLYEQYFGPGTRLTVT.

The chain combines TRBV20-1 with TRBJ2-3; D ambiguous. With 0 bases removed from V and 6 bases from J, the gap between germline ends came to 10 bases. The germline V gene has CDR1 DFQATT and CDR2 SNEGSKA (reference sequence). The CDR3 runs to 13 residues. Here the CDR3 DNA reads TGCAGTGCTAGAGATGTCGCCCTGGATACGCAGTATTTT. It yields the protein CSARDVALDTQYF.

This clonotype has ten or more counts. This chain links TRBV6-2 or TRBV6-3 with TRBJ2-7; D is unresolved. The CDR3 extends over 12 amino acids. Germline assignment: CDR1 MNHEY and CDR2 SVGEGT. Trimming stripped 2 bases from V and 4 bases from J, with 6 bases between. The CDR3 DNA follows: TGTGCCAGCAGTTACGGCCCGTACGAGCAGTACTTC. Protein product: CASSYGPYEQYF.

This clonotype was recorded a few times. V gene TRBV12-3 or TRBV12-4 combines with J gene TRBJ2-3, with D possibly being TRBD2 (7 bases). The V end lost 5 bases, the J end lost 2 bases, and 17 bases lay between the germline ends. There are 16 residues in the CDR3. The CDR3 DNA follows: TGTGCCAGCAGTAATTCCGCGGGGGCTTACACAGATACGCAGTATTTT. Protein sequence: CASSNSAGAYTDTQYF.

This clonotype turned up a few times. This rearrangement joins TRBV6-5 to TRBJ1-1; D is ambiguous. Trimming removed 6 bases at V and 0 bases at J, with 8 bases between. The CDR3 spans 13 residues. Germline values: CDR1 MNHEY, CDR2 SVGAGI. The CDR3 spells CASRSGMNTEAFF. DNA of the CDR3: TGTGCCAGCAGGTCGGGGATGAACACTGAAGCTTTCTTT.

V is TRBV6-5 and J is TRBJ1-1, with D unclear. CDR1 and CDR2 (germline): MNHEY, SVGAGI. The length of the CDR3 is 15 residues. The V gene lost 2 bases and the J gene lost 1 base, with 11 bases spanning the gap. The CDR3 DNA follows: TGTGCCAGCAGTTACCGTCTTCGGGGGAACACTGAAGCTTTCTTT. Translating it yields CASSYRLRGNTEAFF.

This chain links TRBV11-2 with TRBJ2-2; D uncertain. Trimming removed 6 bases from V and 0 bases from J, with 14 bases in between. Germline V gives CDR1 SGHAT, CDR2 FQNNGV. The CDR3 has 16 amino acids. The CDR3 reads CASSLKAHTNTGELFF. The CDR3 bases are TGTGCCAGCAGTCTGAAAGCACACACGAACACCGGGGAGCTGTTTTTT. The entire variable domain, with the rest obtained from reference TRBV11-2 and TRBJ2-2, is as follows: EAGVAQSPRYKIIEKRQSVAFWCNPISGHATLYWYQQILGQGPKLLIQFQNNGVVDDSQLPKDRFSAERLKGVDSTLKIQPAKLEDSAVYLCASSLKAHTNTGELFFGEGSRLTVL.

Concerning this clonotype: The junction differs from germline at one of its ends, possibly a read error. The CDR3 nucleotides are TGTGACAGCAGTCCCTCGGGACTAGGATCCTACGAGCAGTACTTC. It specifies CDSSPSGLGSYEQYF. This chain joins TRBV6-2 or TRBV6-3 and TRBJ2-7; 8 bases line up with TRBD2. The germline gives CDR1 MNHEY, CDR2 SVGEGT. This CDR3 spans 15 amino acids.

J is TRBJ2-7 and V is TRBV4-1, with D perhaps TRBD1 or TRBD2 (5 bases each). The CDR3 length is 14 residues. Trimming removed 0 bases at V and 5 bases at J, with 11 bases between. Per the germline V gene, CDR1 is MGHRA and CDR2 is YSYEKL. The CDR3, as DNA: TGCGCCAGCAGCCAAGATGGGGGTGGGAACGAGCAGTACTTC. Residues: CASSQDGGGNEQYF.

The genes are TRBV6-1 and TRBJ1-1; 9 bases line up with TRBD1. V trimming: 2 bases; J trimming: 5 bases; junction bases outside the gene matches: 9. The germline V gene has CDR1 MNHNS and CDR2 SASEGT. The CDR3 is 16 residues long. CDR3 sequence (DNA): TGTGCCAGCAGTGAACCGACCGGGACAGGGAGGACTGAAGCTTTCTTT. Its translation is CASSEPTGTGRTEAFF.

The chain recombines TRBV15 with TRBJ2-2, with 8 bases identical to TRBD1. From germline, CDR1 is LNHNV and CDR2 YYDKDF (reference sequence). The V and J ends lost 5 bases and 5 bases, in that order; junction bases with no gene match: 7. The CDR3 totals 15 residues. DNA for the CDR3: TGTGCCACCAGCCCCCGGACAGGGCGTACCGGGGAGCTGTTTTTT. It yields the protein CATSPRTGRTGELFF.

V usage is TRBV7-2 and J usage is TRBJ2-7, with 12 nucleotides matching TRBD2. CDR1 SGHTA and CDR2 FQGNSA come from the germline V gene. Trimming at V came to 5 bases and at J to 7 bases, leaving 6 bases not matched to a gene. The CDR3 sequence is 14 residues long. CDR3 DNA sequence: TGTGCCAGCAGCCTCCTAGCGGGAGGGAATGAGCAGTACTTC. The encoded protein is CASSLLAGGNEQYF.

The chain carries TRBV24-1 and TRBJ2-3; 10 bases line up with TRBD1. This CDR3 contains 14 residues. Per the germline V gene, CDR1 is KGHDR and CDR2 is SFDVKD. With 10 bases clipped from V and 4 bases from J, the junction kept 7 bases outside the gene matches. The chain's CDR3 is CATGTGAIPDTQYF. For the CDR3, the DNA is TGTGCCACAGGGACAGGGGCGATCCCAGATACGCAGTATTTT.

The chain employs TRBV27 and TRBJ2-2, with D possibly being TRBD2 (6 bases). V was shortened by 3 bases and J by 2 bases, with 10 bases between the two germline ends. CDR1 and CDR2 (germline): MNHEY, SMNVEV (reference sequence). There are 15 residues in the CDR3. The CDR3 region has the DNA TGTGCCAGCAGTTTCGGAGGGATAAACACCGGGGAGCTGTTTTTT. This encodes CASSFGGINTGELFF.

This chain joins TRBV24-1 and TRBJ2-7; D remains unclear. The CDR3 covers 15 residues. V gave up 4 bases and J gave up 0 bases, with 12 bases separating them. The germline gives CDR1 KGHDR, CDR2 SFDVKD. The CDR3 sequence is CATSDRTSSSYEQYF. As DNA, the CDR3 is TGTGCCACCAGTGACCGGACGTCCTCCTCCTACGAGCAGTACTTC.

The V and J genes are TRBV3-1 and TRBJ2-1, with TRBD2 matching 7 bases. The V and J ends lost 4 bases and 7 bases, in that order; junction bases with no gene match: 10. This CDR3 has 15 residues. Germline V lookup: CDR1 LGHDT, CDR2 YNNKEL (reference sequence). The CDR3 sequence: CASSPALGGGNEQFF. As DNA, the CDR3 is TGTGCCAGCAGCCCGGCGCTGGGGGGAGGGAATGAGCAGTTCTTC.

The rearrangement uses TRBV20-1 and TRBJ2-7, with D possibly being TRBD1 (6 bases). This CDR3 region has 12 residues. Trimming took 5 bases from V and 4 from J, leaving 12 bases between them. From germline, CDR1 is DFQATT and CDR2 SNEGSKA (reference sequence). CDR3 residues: CSASNTGYEQYF. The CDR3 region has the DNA TGCAGTGCTTCAAATACAGGGTACGAGCAGTACTTC.